This T cell receptor (beta chain) was recorded in a study of shared clonotypes between healthy human individuals. Findings and limits, study-wide: Memory subsets had estimated richness that was generally smaller than that of naive subsets. Only blood was sampled, and tissue TCR repertoires likely differ from blood ones. There were few donors, and this limited the genetic and exposure-history diversity represented.

Note on this clone: Its antigen is unknown.

In the sorted-subset replicate PCRs, roughly 210 ng DNA, 29,000 or so T cell genomes, was used. TCRdb's copy holds only in-frame clones and misses some; the assay was immunoSEQ multiplex PCR. The data contain 1,500,000 or so clones, over 95% of them singletons. This CDR3 comprises 11 residues. V lost 6 bases to trimming and J lost 3 bases, with 7 bases between them. From germline, CDR1 is SGHRS and CDR2 YFSETQ. The chain combines TRBV5-1 with TRBJ2-7; D remains ambiguous. Sequencing was done on a sample of naive CD4+ T cells sorted from blood. Subset reported: CD45RA+ positively selected. The receptor's source is a man younger than 45 in good health. CDR3: CASKADYEQYF. The DNA of the CDR3 is TGCGCCAGCAAGGCCGACTACGAGCAGTACTTC.